This T cell receptor beta chain was retrieved from a study of blood T cell repertoires in COVID-19. Overall study context: PBMCs, B-cell-depleted T cells, or T cells were the source of the cDNA or gDNA that made up the material.

Source study methods: Reference gene primer amplification gave estimated nucleated cell counts. Sequencing used immunoSEQ multiplex PCR; TCRdb keeps in-frame clones, though not all of them. Clone size and V and J calls were adopted from that table, with D and trimming inferred from the DNA. The sample yields around 21,000 clones, 80% to 90% seen once. Germline V gene lookup returns CDR1 SEHNR and CDR2 FQNEAQ (reference sequence). The CDR3 is made up of 12 amino acids. As concerns this clone: An end of the junction does not agree with germline; a read error may underlie this.

This TCR came from a human donor with active COVID-19. The donor label of this sample is uncertain. Sequences were obtained from peripheral blood. The chain uses TRBV7-9 and TRBJ2-7; D possibly corresponds to TRBD1 (6 bases). Written as DNA, the CDR3 is TGTGCCAGCAGCTTAGAGCCGGGACACCCTGTATTC. As protein: CASSLEPGHPVF.